The present T cell receptor beta chain was sequenced within a study of T cell repertoires in cytomegalovirus infection. General study findings and limits: CMV-specific HLA-C-restricted TCR beta clonotypes dominated the ex vivo response.

To note about this clonotype: Its antigen remains unidentified.

Via MiXCR, TCRdb re-called the reads, giving one row per CDR3 protein. The sample holds approximately 200,000 distinct CDR3 sequences, about 30% seen once. The ends lost 9 bases at V and 5 bases at J; junction bases unmatched: 15. The CDR3 is 16 amino acids. Sequenced sample: PBMCs. This clonotype was sampled from a human donor in good health (CMV status not recorded). Some clones in this sample may be carry-over from other donors' samples. This chain links TRBV12-3 or TRBV12-4 with TRBJ1-2, with 10 bases matching TRBD1. The CDR3 coding sequence is TGTGCCAGTAACTCCGTGGACAGGGGGGCTGGATATGGCTACACCTTC. Its translation: CASNSVDRGAGYGYTF.